Listed here are 26 T cell receptor beta chains from one sample, sequenced in a study of T cell responses to AZD1222 COVID-19 vaccine. Data came from immunoSEQ multiplex PCR; TCRdb stores just in-frame clones and leaves some out. The data contain about 99,000 clones, 75% to 90% of them singletons. The sample was peripheral blood, taken on day 0 of AZD1222 vaccination. The receptors originated from an adult in good health.

This clone was seen a single time. The chain recombines TRBV7-3 with TRBJ1-3; the D gene is possibly TRBD1 (5 bases). Germline-derived CDR1 and CDR2 are SGHTA and FQGTGA. The CDR3 contains 17 residues. V lost 0 bases and J lost 0, with 12 bases in between. CDR3 in amino acids: CASSLTGDAVSGNTIYF. The DNA for the CDR3 is TGTGCCAGCAGCTTAACGGGGGACGCAGTCTCTGGAAACACCATATATTTT. Combining the CDR3 with reference TRBV7-3 and TRBJ1-3 gives the whole variable domain GAGVSQTPSNKVTEKGKYVELRCDPISGHTALYWYRQSLGQGPEFLIYFQGTGAADDSGLPNDRFFAVRPEGSVSTLKIQRTERGDSAVYLCASSLTGDAVSGNTIYFGEGSWLTVV.

V gene TRBV5-6 combines with J gene TRBJ1-1; perhaps TRBD1 as D (5 bases). This CDR3 is built from 16 residues. V lost 2 bases, J lost 3 bases, and 17 bases lay in between. Germline-derived CDR1 and CDR2 are SGHDT and YYEEEE. CDR3 sequence: CASSFSAAGLDTEAFF. In DNA form, the CDR3 reads TGTGCCAGCAGCTTCTCCGCAGCAGGGCTCGACACTGAAGCTTTCTTT.

V gene TRBV3-1 (or the pseudogene TRBV3-2) combines with J gene TRBJ1-6; D is possibly TRBD1 (5 bases). From germline, CDR1 is LGHDT and CDR2 YNNKEL (reference sequence). Between the trimmed V and J ends, which lost 3 bases and 7 bases, there was a span of 10 bases. CDR3 length equals 14 residues. CDR3 in amino acids: CASSHRRDNSPLHF. The CDR3 nucleotides read TGTGCCAGCAGCCACCGCAGGGACAATTCACCCCTCCACTTT.

For the CDR3, the DNA is TGTGCCAGCAGCTTAGCGCCGACTAGCGGGAGGAATGAGCAGTTCTTC. Its translation is CASSLAPTSGRNEQFF. This chain joins TRBV7-2 and TRBJ2-1; 13 positions match TRBD2. J gave up 7 bases and V 0 bases, and 3 bases lay outside the gene matches. The CDR3 totals 16 residues. The germline CDR1 and CDR2 sequences are SGHTA and FQGNSA.

This clone appeared a single time. This sequence joins TRBV9 and TRBJ2-1; 10 positions agree with TRBD2. Germline loops: CDR1 SGDLS, CDR2 YYNGEE. J was trimmed by 10 bases and V by 4 bases; bases with no gene match: 14. This CDR3 is 16 amino acids long. CDR3 sequence: CASSHPRAGGPGEQFF. Written as DNA, the CDR3 is TGTGCCAGCAGCCATCCCCGAGCGGGGGGGCCGGGGGAGCAGTTCTTC.

The V call is TRBV7-8, the J call TRBJ1-5; TRBD1 is a possible D gene (5 bases). Germline V lookup: CDR1 SGHVS, CDR2 FQNEAQ. This CDR3 spans 18 amino acids. V lost 5 bases and J lost 0, with 20 bases in between. Here the CDR3 reads CASSPQPIGTASNQPQHF. CDR3 DNA: TGTGCCAGCAGCCCACAACCTATCGGGACGGCTAGCAATCAGCCCCAGCATTTT.

The chain couples TRBV4-3 to TRBJ2-6; 11 nucleotides align to TRBD2. This CDR3 contains 22 residues. Per germline, CDR1 LGHNA and CDR2 YSLEER. The V segment lost 0 bases and the J segment 1 base; nucleotides outside the gene matches: 14. CDR3 nucleotides: TGCGCCAGCAGCCAAGATGGGCCAGATTGGCTAGCGGGAGGATCTGGGGCCAACGTCCTGACTTTC. Its translation: CASSQDGPDWLAGGSGANVLTF.

This rearrangement joins TRBV2 to TRBJ2-7, with D possibly being TRBD1 or TRBD2 (5 bases each). Germline V gene sequence: CDR1 SNHLY, CDR2 FYNNEI. Trimming left V 7 bases short and J 2 bases short, with 9 bases between. The CDR3 consists of 12 residues. CDR3 region: CASKQGPYEQYF. The CDR3 DNA is TGTGCCAGCAAGCAGGGACCCTACGAGCAGTACTTC. Combining the CDR3 with reference TRBV2 and TRBJ2-7 gives the whole variable domain EPEVTQTPSHQVTQMGQEVILRCVPISNHLYFYWYRQILGQKVEFLVSFYNNEISEKSEIFDDQFSVERPDGSNFTLKIRSTKLEDSAMYFCASKQGPYEQYFGPGTRLTVT.

The chain is built from TRBV7-9 and TRBJ1-1; a possible D gene is TRBD1 (6 bases). CDR1 and CDR2 from the germline V gene are SEHNR and FQNEAQ (reference sequence). V lost 5 bases to trimming and J lost 7 bases, with 14 bases between them. This CDR3 region has 13 residues. The CDR3 loop is CASSREDRYEAFF. CDR3 coding DNA: TGTGCCAGCAGCCGCGAAGACAGGTATGAAGCTTTCTTT.

V is TRBV5-1 and J is TRBJ2-1; D possibly uses TRBD1 or TRBD2 (7 bases each). The germline CDR1 and CDR2 sequences are SGHRS and YFSETQ. Trimming cost V 4 bases and J 6 bases, with 14 bases left between them. This CDR3 region has 14 residues. The CDR3 sequence is CASSPQGRANEQFF. CDR3 bases: TGCGCCAGCAGCCCACAGGGGAGGGCCAATGAGCAGTTCTTC. Drawing the rest from reference TRBV5-1 and TRBJ2-1, the complete variable domain is KAGVTQTPRYLIKTRGQQVTLSCSPISGHRSVSWYQQTPGQGLQFLFEYFSETQRNKGNFPGRFSGRQFSNSRSEMNVSTLELGDSALYLCASSPQGRANEQFFGPGTRLTVL.

This clone was detected a few times. The gene calls are TRBV5-1 and TRBJ2-2, with 10 bases fitting TRBD2. This CDR3 contains 15 residues. The V segment lost 2 bases and the J segment 7 bases; nucleotides outside the gene matches: 5. Per germline, CDR1 SGHRS and CDR2 YFSETQ. The CDR3 sequence is CASSFKREGVGELFF. The CDR3 DNA reads as TGCGCCAGCAGCTTTAAGCGGGAGGGCGTCGGGGAGCTGTTTTTT.

The rearrangement links TRBV7-2 to TRBJ2-5; D gene uncertain. The CDR3 contains 13 residues. Germline V gene sequence: CDR1 SGHTA, CDR2 FQGNSA. Between the trimmed V and J ends, which lost 3 bases and 2 bases, there was a span of 7 bases. The CDR3: CASSLNLQETQYF. CDR3 coding DNA: TGTGCCAGCAGCTTGAACTTACAAGAGACCCAGTACTTC.

V gene TRBV28 combines with J gene TRBJ2-7, with 9 bases that match TRBD2. The CDR3 loop spans 16 amino acids. Germline V lookup: CDR1 MDHEN, CDR2 SYDVKM. V was pared by 5 bases and J by 4 bases, with 12 bases of the junction left unmatched. CDR3 nucleotide sequence: TGTGCCAGCAGTACAACAGGGACTAGCAAAATTTACGAGCAGTACTTC. This gives the protein CASSTTGTSKIYEQYF.

V usage is TRBV24-1 and J usage is TRBJ2-5; perhaps D is TRBD1 or TRBD2 (5 bases each). CDR3 length: 12 amino acids. Germline loops: CDR1 KGHDR, CDR2 SFDVKD. Deletions cut 5 bases from V and 7 bases from J, with 10 bases between. The CDR3 DNA is TGTGCCACCAGTGCCCAGGGACCGACCCAGTACTTC. Translated: CATSAQGPTQYF.

J is TRBJ1-2 and V is TRBV7-8, with 10 bases lining up with TRBD1. Per the germline V gene, CDR1 is SGHVS and CDR2 is FQNEAQ. The CDR3 consists of 15 residues. V gave up 3 bases and J gave up 2 bases; unmatched junction bases: 3. In DNA, the CDR3 is TGTGCCAGCAGCTTTACGGACAGGGGGAACTATGGCTACACCTTC. Its protein product is CASSFTDRGNYGYTF.

The chain joins TRBV19 to TRBJ2-7, with D hard to call. The CDR3 length is 11 residues. The germline gives CDR1 LNHDA, CDR2 SQIVND (reference sequence). Trimming removed 4 bases at V and 6 bases at J, with 7 bases between. The CDR3 loop reads CASSNVREQYF. In DNA form, the CDR3 reads TGTGCCAGTAGTAATGTACGCGAGCAGTACTTC.

CDR3 region: CSAEGGERFF. The CDR3 DNA is TGCAGCGCCGAGGGGGGCGAAAGATTCTTC. This sequence joins TRBV29-1 and TRBJ2-1; D assignment may be TRBD1 or TRBD2 (6 bases each). V was cut by 7 bases and J by 16 bases, with 17 bases left in between. In germline, CDR1 is SQVTM, CDR2 ANQGSEA. There are 10 residues in the CDR3.

The rearrangement links TRBV14 to TRBJ1-2; D gene unclear. V lost 2 bases and J lost 2, with 6 bases in between. The CDR3 runs 13 residues. Germline CDR1 and CDR2: SGHDN and FVKESK. Here the CDR3 DNA reads TGTGCCAGCAGCCAATCTGTAAACTATGGCTACACCTTC. This gives the protein CASSQSVNYGYTF.

The chain combines TRBV20-1 with TRBJ1-2; 7 positions match TRBD1. CDR3 length equals 13 residues. In germline, CDR1 is DFQATT, CDR2 SNEGSKA (reference sequence). V was clipped by 3 bases and J by 6 bases; unmatched bases: 7. The CDR3 is CSASEARGNGYTF. As DNA, the CDR3 is TGCAGTGCTAGTGAGGCCAGGGGGAATGGCTACACCTTC.

The gene calls are TRBV7-9 and TRBJ1-1, with 8 positions matching TRBD1. The CDR3 runs to 14 residues. V lost 3 bases and J lost 0; bases outside the gene matches: 0. CDR1 SEHNR and CDR2 FQNEAQ come from the germline V gene (reference sequence). CDR3 nucleotide sequence: TGTGCCAGCAGCTTGACAGGGGTGAACACTGAAGCTTTCTTT. Protein: CASSLTGVNTEAFF.

The chain recombines TRBV11-3 with TRBJ1-1, with 8 bases that match TRBD1. This CDR3 comprises 14 residues. J was trimmed by 5 bases and V by 5 bases; bases with no gene match: 7. CDR1 and CDR2 from the germline V gene are SGHNT and YENEEA. The CDR3 loop reads CASSPDRERTEAFF. The CDR3 region has the DNA TGTGCCAGCAGCCCGGACAGGGAAAGGACTGAAGCTTTCTTT. Supplemented by reference TRBV11-3 and TRBJ1-1, the full variable domain reads EAGVVQSPRYKIIEKKQPVAFWCNPISGHNTLYWYLQNLGQGPELLIRYENEEAVDDSQLPKDRFSAERLKGVDSTLKIQPAELGDSAVYLCASSPDRERTEAFFGQGTRLTVV.

The V and J genes are TRBV24-1 and TRBJ1-2, with D possibly being TRBD1 (5 bases). Between the trimmed V and J ends, which lost 1 base and 8 bases, there was a span of 19 bases. CDR3 length equals 16 residues. Germline V gives CDR1 KGHDR, CDR2 SFDVKD. The CDR3 sequence: CATSDFEQGGVRGYTF. In DNA form, the CDR3 reads TGTGCCACCAGTGATTTTGAGCAGGGAGGTGTTAGGGGCTACACCTTC.

This chain uses TRBV7-9 with TRBJ1-3, with 7 bases fitting TRBD1. After removal of 6 bases from V and 4 bases from J, the junction contained 9 bases not matched to a gene. This CDR3 comprises 15 residues. The germline gives CDR1 SEHNR, CDR2 FQNEAQ (reference sequence). In DNA, the CDR3 is TGTGCCAGCAGTTTTTACCCGGACAGGGGAAACACCATATATTTT. It is translated as CASSFYPDRGNTIYF.

This chain links TRBV5-4 with TRBJ1-3, with D perhaps matching TRBD1 (6 bases). CDR1 is SGHNT, CDR2 YYREEE, per germline (reference sequence). The CDR3 spans 16 residues. The V and J ends lost 4 bases and 4 bases respectively, with 18 bases between them. The CDR3 is CASSVGGPLRGNTIYF. CDR3 coding DNA: TGTGCCAGCAGCGTAGGGGGTCCGCTGCGCGGAAACACCATATATTTT.

This chain joins TRBV18 and TRBJ2-3; D unresolved. This CDR3 has 14 residues. CDR1 is KGHSH, CDR2 LQKENI, per germline. Between the trimmed V and J ends, which lost 2 bases and 2 bases, there was a span of 8 bases. This CDR3 is CASSPRTITDTQYF. The CDR3 nucleotides read TGTGCCAGCTCACCAAGGACCATCACAGATACGCAGTATTTT.

The chain combines TRBV20-1 with TRBJ1-4; D gene uncertain. V lost 3 bases to trimming and J lost 6 bases, with 8 bases between them. The length of the CDR3 is 12 residues. The germline CDR1 and CDR2 sequences are DFQATT and SNEGSKA (reference sequence). CDR3 DNA sequence: TGCAGTGCTAGTATCACATATGAAAAACTGTTTTTT. Translation gives CSASITYEKLFF.